The 32 T cell receptor beta chains reported below all come from one sample, sequenced in a study of CD8 T cells in Susac syndrome. RNA was extracted with the RNeasy kit, and a quantity of roughly 0.5 to 1 ug was reverse transcribed using random hexamers. TCRdb recomputed calls from the immunoSEQ multiplex PCR reads with MiXCR, one row per CDR3 protein. The sample gives 95,000 or so distinct CDR3 sequences, roughly 91% of which show up once; roughly 0.32% is in the top ten. Sequencing was performed on CD8+ T cells from PBMCs. The receptors were sampled from a human donor in good health.

The chain is built from TRBV12-3 or TRBV12-4 and TRBJ2-5; 7 bases are a match to TRBD2. The junction had 5 bases not matched to a gene; V was cut back by 3 bases and J by 7 bases. This CDR3 comprises 13 residues. This chain's CDR3 is CASSLSIAGTQYF. The CDR3 DNA follows: TGTGCCAGCAGTTTGTCAATAGCGGGGACCCAGTACTTC.

The J gene is TRBJ2-7, the V gene TRBV5-1, with 10 bases fitting TRBD1. Germline loops: CDR1 SGHRS, CDR2 YFSETQ. The CDR3 extends over 15 amino acids. J was trimmed by 7 bases and V by 3 bases; bases with no gene match: 10. The CDR3 DNA follows: TGCGCCAGCAGCTGGGGGGGACAGGGGTTGCCGGAGCAGTACTTC. Translation gives CASSWGGQGLPEQYF.

The rearrangement uses TRBV19 and TRBJ1-1, with D tentatively TRBD1 (6 bases). This CDR3 is 15 amino acids long. Germline assignment: CDR1 LNHDA and CDR2 SQIVND (reference sequence). The V and J ends lost 11 bases and 6 bases respectively, with 25 bases between them. Written as DNA, the CDR3 is TGTGCCTCAAAGGGATTAGGGGGTAAATCGGCTGAAGCTTTCTTT. Translating gives CASKGLGGKSAEAFF.

This clonotype appeared once. The genes are TRBV3-1 and TRBJ2-1; D ambiguous. Germline V lookup: CDR1 LGHDT, CDR2 YNNKEL (reference sequence). The CDR3 sequence is 15 residues long. Trimming pared 1 base from V and 0 bases from J, leaving 7 bases between. CDR3 bases: TGTGCCAGCAGCCAAGGGGCAGTCTCCTACAATGAGCAGTTCTTC. Protein product: CASSQGAVSYNEQFF.

V and J are TRBV19 and TRBJ1-1; 8 bases map to TRBD1. The CDR3 is 14 residues long. Germline CDR1 reads LNHDA; CDR2 reads SQIVND (reference sequence). The V segment lost 5 bases and the J segment 2 bases; nucleotides outside the gene matches: 4. CDR3 region: CASSFGQGNTEAFF. In DNA form, the CDR3 reads TGTGCCAGTAGTTTCGGACAGGGTAACACTGAAGCTTTCTTT.

This clonotype was recorded only once. The gene calls are TRBV24-1 and TRBJ2-2; tentatively, D is TRBD1 or TRBD2 (5 bases each). Trimming took off 4 bases at V and 4 bases at J, with 12 bases between the two ends. The CDR3 is 15 residues long. Germline CDR1 is KGHDR and CDR2 is SFDVKD. CDR3 sequence: CATSESGGSTGELFF. The CDR3 nucleotides are TGTGCCACCAGTGAAAGTGGGGGATCCACCGGGGAGCTGTTTTTT.

The J gene is TRBJ2-1, the V gene TRBV4-2, with D tentatively TRBD1 (5 bases). The germline V and J ends were trimmed by 5 bases and 1 base, with 9 bases remaining between them. Germline-derived CDR1 and CDR2 are LGHNA and YNFKEQ. This CDR3 contains 14 residues. The CDR3 nucleotides are TGTGCCAGCAGCTCGGACATATCCTACAATGAGCAGTTCTTC. It translates to CASSSDISYNEQFF.

This clonotype has a handful of counts. The chain recombines TRBV29-1 with TRBJ1-5; D might be TRBD1 (6 bases). CDR3 size: 13 residues. V lost 4 bases, J lost 4 bases, and 11 bases lay in between. Looked up from germline, CDR1 is SQVTM and CDR2 is ANQGSEA. The CDR3 protein is CSVGTEGNQPQHF. The CDR3 DNA reads as TGCAGCGTTGGGACAGAGGGTAATCAGCCCCAGCATTTT.

V is TRBV7-9 and J is TRBJ2-3; tentatively, D is TRBD2 (5 bases). The CDR3 loop spans 15 amino acids. Between the trimmed V and J ends, which lost 5 bases and 3 bases, there was a span of 15 bases. CDR1 is SEHNR, CDR2 FQNEAQ, per germline (reference sequence). In DNA form, the CDR3 reads TGTGCCAGCAGCCCTGTAGTTCGGAGGACAGATACGCAGTATTTT. As protein: CASSPVVRRTDTQYF.

This clonotype has more than one count but fewer than ten. The chain couples TRBV6-2 or TRBV6-3 to TRBJ2-1; a possible D gene is TRBD1 (5 bases). Trimming left V 5 bases short and J 8 bases short, with 7 bases between. This CDR3 contains 11 residues. Germline CDR1 reads MNHEY; CDR2 reads SVGEGT. CDR3 nucleotide sequence: TGTGCCAGCAGTGTAGGGGATGAGCAGTTCTTC. As protein: CASSVGDEQFF.

The V and J genes are TRBV20-1 and TRBJ1-2; 7 positions agree with TRBD1. J was trimmed by 5 bases and V by 0 bases; bases with no gene match: 0. From germline, CDR1 is DFQATT and CDR2 SNEGSKA (reference sequence). CDR3 length: 12 residues. CDR3 sequence (DNA): TGCAGTGCTAGAGAGACAGGGTATGGCTACACCTTC. Its protein is CSARETGYGYTF.

The V gene is TRBV6-2 or TRBV6-3, the J gene TRBJ1-1; D gene uncertain. The germline gives CDR1 MNHEY, CDR2 SVGEGT. The length of the CDR3 is 14 residues. Deletions cut 0 bases from V and 1 base from J, with 6 bases between. CDR3: CASSYSHRNTEAFF. CDR3 DNA sequence: TGTGCCAGCAGTTACTCCCATAGGAACACTGAAGCTTTCTTT.

The J gene is TRBJ1-5, the V gene TRBV19, with D possibly being TRBD1 (6 bases). V dropped 2 bases and J dropped 3 bases, with 11 bases sitting between them. The CDR3 has 15 amino acids. Per the germline V gene, CDR1 is LNHDA and CDR2 is SQIVND (reference sequence). The CDR3 is CASSITDSLNQPQHF. The CDR3 region has the DNA TGTGCCAGTAGTATAACGGACAGCCTCAATCAGCCCCAGCATTTT.

The DNA of the CDR3 is TGTGCTAGTGGTTTGGCCCCCGGATACGAGCAGTACTTC. It encodes CASGLAPGYEQYF. The chain employs TRBV12-5 and TRBJ2-7, with unresolved D. The CDR3 has 13 residues. V lost 1 base to trimming and J lost 4 bases, with 8 bases between them. CDR1 is LGHNT, CDR2 FRNRAP, per germline.

A single count supports this clonotype. The J gene is TRBJ2-1, the V gene TRBV6-5; D tentatively fits TRBD1 or TRBD2 (6 bases each). The V and J ends lost 0 bases and 7 bases respectively, with 13 bases between them. In germline, CDR1 is MNHEY, CDR2 SVGAGI. There are 15 residues in the CDR3. The CDR3 nucleotides are TGTGCCAGCAGTTACTCGAGCCAGGGGAGGAATGAGCAGTTCTTC. It yields the protein CASSYSSQGRNEQFF.

The CDR3 DNA reads TGTGCCAGCAGCCCCCCCGGGGTAACTGAAGCTTTCTTT. It is translated as CASSPPGVTEAFF. J is TRBJ1-1 and V is TRBV7-9; D is unresolved. Germline-derived CDR1 and CDR2 are SEHNR and FQNEAQ (reference sequence). V was shortened by 5 bases and J by 5 bases, with 12 bases between the two germline ends. This CDR3 has 13 residues.

The chain links TRBV9 to TRBJ2-1, with D hard to call. V was clipped by 4 bases and J by 7 bases, with 12 bases between them. The CDR3 runs 13 residues. Germline V CDR1 and CDR2: SGDLS, YYNGEE. The CDR3 loop reads CASSPRSINEQFF. For the CDR3, the DNA is TGTGCCAGCAGCCCCCGGAGTATTAATGAGCAGTTCTTC. Based on the CDR3 plus reference TRBV9 and TRBJ2-1, the full variable domain is DSGVTQTPKHLITATGQRVTLRCSPRSGDLSVYWYQQSLDQGLQFLIQYYNGEERAKGNILERFSAQQFPDLHSELNLSSLELGDSALYFCASSPRSINEQFFGPGTRLTVL.

This clonotype came up once. The rearrangement links TRBV7-9 to TRBJ1-5; D might be TRBD1 (6 bases). CDR1 is SEHNR, CDR2 FQNEAQ, per germline (reference sequence). With 5 bases removed from V and 4 bases from J, the gap between germline ends came to 24 bases. There are 18 residues in the CDR3. This CDR3 reads CASSQGIAGADGNQPQHF. CDR3 coding DNA: TGTGCCAGCAGCCAGGGAATTGCAGGGGCGGACGGGAATCAGCCCCAGCATTTT.

The chain uses TRBV4-2 and TRBJ1-1, with 9 bases that match TRBD1. The CDR3 length is 16 residues. Looked up from germline, CDR1 is LGHNA and CDR2 is YNFKEQ. V gave up 5 bases and J gave up 4 bases; unmatched junction bases: 11. The CDR3 sequence is CASSFSFTGGLTEAFF. The CDR3 DNA follows: TGTGCCAGCAGCTTCAGCTTTACAGGGGGCCTCACTGAAGCTTTCTTT.

The chain is built from TRBV29-1 and TRBJ2-2; no firm D call. Germline V lookup: CDR1 SQVTM, CDR2 ANQGSEA. V was cut by 3 bases and J by 1 base, with 3 bases left in between. The CDR3 length is 12 residues. CDR3 region: CSVDGNTGELFF. CDR3 DNA sequence: TGCAGCGTTGATGGGAACACCGGGGAGCTGTTTTTT.

V gene TRBV5-1 combines with J gene TRBJ1-4; D remains ambiguous. The CDR3 loop spans 15 amino acids. V dropped 0 bases and J dropped 4 bases, with 10 bases sitting between them. Germline V gives CDR1 SGHRS, CDR2 YFSETQ. CDR3: CASSLEAGFNEKLFF. CDR3 coding DNA: TGCGCCAGCAGCTTGGAGGCAGGCTTTAATGAAAAACTGTTTTTT.

The genes are TRBV7-6 and TRBJ1-2, with D maybe TRBD1 (6 bases). This CDR3 has 15 residues. Germline V gene sequence: CDR1 SGHVS, CDR2 FNYEAQ. V gave up 5 bases and J gave up 4 bases, with 17 bases separating them. The CDR3 protein is CASSPGGRAGYGYTF. CDR3 DNA: TGTGCCAGCAGCCCTGGGGGCAGGGCGGGCTATGGCTACACCTTC.

The rearrangement links TRBV7-8 to TRBJ2-7; D remains unclear. Germline CDR1 reads SGHVS; CDR2 reads FQNEAQ. The CDR3 has 12 amino acids. The ends were cut back, 5 bases at V and 2 bases at J, with 7 bases in the middle. The chain's CDR3 is CASSTSPYEQYF. In nucleotides, the CDR3 is TGTGCCAGCAGCACCTCCCCCTACGAGCAGTACTTC.

This clonotype was detected once. J is TRBJ1-2 and V is TRBV27; 9 bases align to TRBD1. The V gene end was trimmed by 5 bases and the J gene end by 2 bases; junction bases not matched to a gene: 9. CDR1 is MNHEY and CDR2 is SMNVEV in the germline V gene (reference sequence). The CDR3 spans 16 residues. The DNA for the CDR3 is TGTGCCAGCAGTCTCCTCACGACAGGGGGAAACTATGGCTACACCTTC. Protein product: CASSLLTTGGNYGYTF.

This chain connects TRBV14 to TRBJ2-1; possibly TRBD2 for D (6 bases). The CDR3 covers 13 residues. Germline CDR1 is SGHDN and CDR2 is FVKESK. The V and J ends lost 5 bases and 8 bases respectively, with 13 bases between them. The CDR3: CASSGLALHEQFF. The CDR3 DNA follows: TGTGCCAGCAGCGGGCTAGCGCTTCATGAGCAGTTCTTC.

The chain is built from TRBV7-9 and TRBJ1-2, with unresolved D. The CDR3 contains 11 residues. V lost 1 base, J lost 11 bases, and 8 bases lay in between. Germline-derived CDR1 and CDR2 are SEHNR and FQNEAQ (reference sequence). Written as DNA, the CDR3 is TGTGCCAGCAGCTTAGAACACTTTTACACCTTC. Protein product: CASSLEHFYTF.

The chain joins TRBV7-8 to TRBJ2-7; D uncertain. CDR3 length: 9 residues. Germline V lookup: CDR1 SGHVS, CDR2 FQNEAQ. Deletions cut 8 bases from V and 5 bases from J, with 4 bases between. The CDR3 is CASGHEQYF. The CDR3 nucleotides read TGTGCCAGCGGCCACGAGCAGTACTTC.

The chain links TRBV5-1 to TRBJ2-7; TRBD1 matches 7 bases. Germline V gene sequence: CDR1 SGHRS, CDR2 YFSETQ. V was clipped by 1 base and J by 3 bases; unmatched bases: 7. The CDR3 has 15 residues. In nucleotides, the CDR3 is TGCGCCAGCAGCTTGTTCTGGGACAGCGGCTACGAGCAGTACTTC. Its protein is CASSLFWDSGYEQYF.

In its sample, this clonotype was seen once. V gene TRBV9 combines with J gene TRBJ2-1; 8 positions agree with TRBD1. CDR3 length equals 15 residues. Germline CDR1 reads SGDLS; CDR2 reads YYNGEE. Unmatched junction bases numbered 10, after V lost 6 bases and J lost 5 bases. CDR3 DNA sequence: TGTGCCAGCACCCCCGGGACAGGTAACCACAATGAGCAGTTCTTC. Translation gives CASTPGTGNHNEQFF.

V gene TRBV20-1 combines with J gene TRBJ2-7; D call uncertain. The CDR3 spans 12 residues. Trimming removed 4 bases from V and 3 bases from J, with 10 bases in between. Germline V gene sequence: CDR1 DFQATT, CDR2 SNEGSKA (reference sequence). The CDR3 is CSAILADYEQYF. The CDR3 coding sequence is TGCAGTGCTATTCTGGCAGACTACGAGCAGTACTTC.

The J gene is TRBJ1-3, the V gene TRBV29-1; D is unclear. The CDR3 is 12 amino acids. Germline CDR1 and CDR2: SQVTM and ANQGSEA. Trimming pared 0 bases from V and 9 bases from J, leaving 9 bases between. CDR3 bases: TGCAGCGTTGAAGAAAGCAGTGGCACCATATATTTT. It encodes CSVEESSGTIYF.

The chain has TRBV13 and TRBJ2-1, with 14 bases aligning to TRBD2. The CDR3 is made up of 17 amino acids. Germline CDR1 is PRHDT and CDR2 is FYEKMQ (reference sequence). Trimming took 4 bases from V and 6 from J; bases not matched to a gene: 8. CDR3 sequence (DNA): TGTGCCAGCAGCTCCTGGACTAGCGGGGGGTCTTTCAATGAGCAGTTCTTC. Residues: CASSSWTSGGSFNEQFF.